This TCR beta chain was documented in a study of T-cell reconstitution after alpha-beta-depleted transplantation in children. The study, taken as a whole, reports: Diversity of TCRbeta at day 60 was high in some patients, arising from surviving recipient T cells and thymic progenitors.

Trimming took off 7 bases at V and 3 bases at J, with 13 bases between the two ends. CDR1 is SEHNR and CDR2 is FQNEAQ in the germline V gene (reference sequence). The CDR3 length is 14 residues. Library preparation (for TCRbeta) was performed with unique molecular identifiers. MiXCR was run by TCRdb on the PCR reads, yielding one entry per CDR3 protein. The sample has some 150,000 distinct CDR3 sequences; 8% to 10% are singletons. Concerning this clonotype itself: What it binds is unknown.

This material consisted of PBMCs, mostly from graft donor cells, taken 180 days after TCRalphabeta/CD19-depleted stem cell transplant. V is TRBV7-9 and J is TRBJ2-1; TRBD2 might be the D (6 bases). The receptor comes from a female patient aged 2-9 years who had a stem cell transplant for congenital amegakaryocytic thrombocytopenia, so the T cells may come from the graft donor. In DNA form, the CDR3 reads TGTGCCAGCAACCGGGACTCTGACTACAATGAGCAGTTCTTC. Protein: CASNRDSDYNEQFF.